Detailed here is one TCR beta chain. As yet, its antigen is unknown. This record belongs to a study of cytotoxic CD8 clonotypes in ibrutinib-treated CLL. The wider study: The cohort had 10 to 11 relapsed/refractory and over 14 treatment-naive patients, around 18 IGHV unmutated. Responses: around 25 partial, 2 complete; after median roughly 63 months, around 15 stayed remitted, around twelve progressed.

Study outcomes and limitations: Contraction or stability on treatment was seen for public clonotypes, which were uncommon.

Assay used: immunoSEQ multiplex PCR; TCRdb lists only in-frame clones, some missing. The sample carries 120,000 to 150,000 clones, about 91% recorded once. There are 15 residues in the CDR3. CDR1 is SGHRS and CDR2 is YFSETQ in the germline V gene. V was clipped by 4 bases and J by 2 bases; unmatched bases: 8. The chain has TRBV5-1 and TRBJ2-7, with 8 bases matching TRBD2. The receptor comes from a human donor with chronic lymphocytic leukemia. The input for sequencing was PBMCs, taken after 12 months of ibrutinib treatment. The CDR3 nucleotides read TGCGCCAGCAGCAAGGAGACTAGCGAGACCTACGAGCAGTACTTC. It codes for CASSKETSETYEQYF.